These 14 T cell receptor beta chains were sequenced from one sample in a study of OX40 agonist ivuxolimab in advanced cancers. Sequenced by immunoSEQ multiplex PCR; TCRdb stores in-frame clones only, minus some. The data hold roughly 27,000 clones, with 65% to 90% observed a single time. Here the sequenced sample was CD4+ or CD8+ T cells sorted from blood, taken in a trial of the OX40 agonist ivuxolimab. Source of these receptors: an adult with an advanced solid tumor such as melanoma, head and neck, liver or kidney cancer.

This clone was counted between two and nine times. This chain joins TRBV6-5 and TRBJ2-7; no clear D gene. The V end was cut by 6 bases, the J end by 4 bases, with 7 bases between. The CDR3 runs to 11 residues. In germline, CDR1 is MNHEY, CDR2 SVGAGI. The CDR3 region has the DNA TGTGCCAGCAGCTCACTGTACGAGCAGTACTTC. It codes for CASSSLYEQYF.

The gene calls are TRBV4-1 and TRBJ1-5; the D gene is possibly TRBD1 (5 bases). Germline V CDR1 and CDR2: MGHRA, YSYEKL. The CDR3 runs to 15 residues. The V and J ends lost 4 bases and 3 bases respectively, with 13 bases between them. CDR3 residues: CASSPNGHNNQPQHF. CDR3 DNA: TGCGCCAGCAGCCCAAACGGACACAACAATCAGCCCCAGCATTTT.

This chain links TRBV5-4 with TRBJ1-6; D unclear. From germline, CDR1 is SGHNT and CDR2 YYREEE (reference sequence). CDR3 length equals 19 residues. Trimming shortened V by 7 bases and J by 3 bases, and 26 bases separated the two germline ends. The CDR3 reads CASGDLFVLLTFYNSPLHF. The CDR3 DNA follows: TGTGCCAGCGGTGACCTTTTTGTGCTCTTAACCTTCTATAATTCACCCCTCCACTTT.

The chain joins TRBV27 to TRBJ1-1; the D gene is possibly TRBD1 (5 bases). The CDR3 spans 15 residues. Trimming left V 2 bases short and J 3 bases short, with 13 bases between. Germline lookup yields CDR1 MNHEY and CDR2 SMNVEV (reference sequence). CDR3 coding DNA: TGTGCCAGCAGTTTACAGGGTGAAGTAGACACTGAAGCTTTCTTT. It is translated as CASSLQGEVDTEAFF.

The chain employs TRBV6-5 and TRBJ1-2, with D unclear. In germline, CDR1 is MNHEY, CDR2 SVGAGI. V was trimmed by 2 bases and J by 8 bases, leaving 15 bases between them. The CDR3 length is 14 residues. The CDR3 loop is CASSYEPGSQGYTF. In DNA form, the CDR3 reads TGTGCCAGCAGTTACGAACCGGGCTCCCAAGGCTACACCTTC.

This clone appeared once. The CDR3 bases are TGTGCCAGCAGTGCGACAGGGGGGTCTGGGGCCAACGTCCTGACTTTC. Protein sequence: CASSATGGSGANVLTF. The chain recombines TRBV27 with TRBJ2-6, with 9 bases identical to TRBD1. The CDR3 runs 16 residues. The germline V gene encodes CDR1 MNHEY and CDR2 SMNVEV (reference sequence). J was trimmed by 1 base and V by 5 bases; bases with no gene match: 3.

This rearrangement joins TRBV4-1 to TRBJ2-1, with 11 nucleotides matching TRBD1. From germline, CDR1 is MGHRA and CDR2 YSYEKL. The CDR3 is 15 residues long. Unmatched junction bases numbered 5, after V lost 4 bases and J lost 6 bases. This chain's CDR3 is CASSLPGTGGNEQFF. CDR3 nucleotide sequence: TGCGCCAGCAGCCTTCCCGGGACAGGGGGCAATGAGCAGTTCTTC.

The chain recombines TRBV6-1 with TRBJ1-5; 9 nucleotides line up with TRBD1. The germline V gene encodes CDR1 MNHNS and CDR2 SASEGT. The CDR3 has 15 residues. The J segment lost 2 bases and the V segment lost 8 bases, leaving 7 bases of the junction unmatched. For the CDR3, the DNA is TGTGCCAGCGTGACAGGGGGGGTTGGCAATCAGCCCCAGCATTTT. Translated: CASVTGGVGNQPQHF.

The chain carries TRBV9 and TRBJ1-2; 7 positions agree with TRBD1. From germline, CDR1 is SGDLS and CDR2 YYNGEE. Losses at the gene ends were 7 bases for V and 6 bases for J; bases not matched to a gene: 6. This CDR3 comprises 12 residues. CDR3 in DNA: TGTGCCAGCTGGGACACAGGGGATGGCTACACCTTC. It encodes CASWDTGDGYTF.

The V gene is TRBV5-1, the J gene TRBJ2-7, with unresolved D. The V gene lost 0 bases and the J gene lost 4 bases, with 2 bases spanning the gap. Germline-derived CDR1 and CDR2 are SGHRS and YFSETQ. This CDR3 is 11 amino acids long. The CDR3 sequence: CASSLGYEQYF. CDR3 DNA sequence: TGCGCCAGCAGCTTGGGGTACGAGCAGTACTTC.

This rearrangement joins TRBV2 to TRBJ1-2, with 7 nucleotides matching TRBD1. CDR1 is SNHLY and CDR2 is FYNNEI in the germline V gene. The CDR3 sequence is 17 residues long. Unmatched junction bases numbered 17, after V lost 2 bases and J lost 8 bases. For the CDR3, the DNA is TGTGCCAGCAGTGAAAGCCCCTGGGACAGAAGGTTATGGGGCTACACCTTC. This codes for CASSESPWDRRLWGYTF. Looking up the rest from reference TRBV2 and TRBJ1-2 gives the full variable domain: EPEVTQTPSHQVTQMGQEVILRCVPISNHLYFYWYRQILGQKVEFLVSFYNNEISEKSEIFDDQFSVERPDGSNFTLKIRSTKLEDSAMYFCASSESPWDRRLWGYTFGSGTRLTVV.

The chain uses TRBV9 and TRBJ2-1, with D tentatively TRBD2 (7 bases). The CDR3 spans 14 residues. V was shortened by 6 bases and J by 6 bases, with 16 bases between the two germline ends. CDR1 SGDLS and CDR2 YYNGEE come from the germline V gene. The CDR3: CASNPGGGGNEQFF. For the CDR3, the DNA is TGTGCCAGCAACCCGGGCGGGGGCGGCAATGAGCAGTTCTTC.

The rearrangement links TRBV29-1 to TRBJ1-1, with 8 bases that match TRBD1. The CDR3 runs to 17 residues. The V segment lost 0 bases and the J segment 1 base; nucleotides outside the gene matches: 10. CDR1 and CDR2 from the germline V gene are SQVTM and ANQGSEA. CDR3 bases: TGCAGCGTTGAAGAGGCGCAGGGGGCAGGAGAGAACACTGAAGCTTTCTTT. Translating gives CSVEEAQGAGENTEAFF.

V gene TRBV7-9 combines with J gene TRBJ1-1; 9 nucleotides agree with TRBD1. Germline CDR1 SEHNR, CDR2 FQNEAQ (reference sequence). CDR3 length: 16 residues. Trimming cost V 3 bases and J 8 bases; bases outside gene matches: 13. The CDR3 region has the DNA TGTGCCAGCAGCTTTCCGGGACAGGGTGAAGGAAGGGAAGCTTTCTTT. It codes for CASSFPGQGEGREAFF.